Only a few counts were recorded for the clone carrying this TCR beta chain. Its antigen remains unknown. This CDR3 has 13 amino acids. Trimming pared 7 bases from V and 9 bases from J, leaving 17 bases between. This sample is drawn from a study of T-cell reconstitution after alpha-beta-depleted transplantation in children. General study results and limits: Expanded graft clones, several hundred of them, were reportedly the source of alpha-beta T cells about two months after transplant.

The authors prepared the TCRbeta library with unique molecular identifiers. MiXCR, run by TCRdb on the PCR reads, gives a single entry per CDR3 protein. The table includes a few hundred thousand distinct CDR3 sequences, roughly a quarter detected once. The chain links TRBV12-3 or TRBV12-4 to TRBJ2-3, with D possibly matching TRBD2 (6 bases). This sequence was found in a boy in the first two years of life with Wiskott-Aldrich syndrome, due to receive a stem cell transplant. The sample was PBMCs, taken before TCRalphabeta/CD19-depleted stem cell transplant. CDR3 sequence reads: CASTPLIGGTQYF. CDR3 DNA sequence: TGTGCCAGCACCCCCTTAATCGGGGGAACGCAGTATTTT.